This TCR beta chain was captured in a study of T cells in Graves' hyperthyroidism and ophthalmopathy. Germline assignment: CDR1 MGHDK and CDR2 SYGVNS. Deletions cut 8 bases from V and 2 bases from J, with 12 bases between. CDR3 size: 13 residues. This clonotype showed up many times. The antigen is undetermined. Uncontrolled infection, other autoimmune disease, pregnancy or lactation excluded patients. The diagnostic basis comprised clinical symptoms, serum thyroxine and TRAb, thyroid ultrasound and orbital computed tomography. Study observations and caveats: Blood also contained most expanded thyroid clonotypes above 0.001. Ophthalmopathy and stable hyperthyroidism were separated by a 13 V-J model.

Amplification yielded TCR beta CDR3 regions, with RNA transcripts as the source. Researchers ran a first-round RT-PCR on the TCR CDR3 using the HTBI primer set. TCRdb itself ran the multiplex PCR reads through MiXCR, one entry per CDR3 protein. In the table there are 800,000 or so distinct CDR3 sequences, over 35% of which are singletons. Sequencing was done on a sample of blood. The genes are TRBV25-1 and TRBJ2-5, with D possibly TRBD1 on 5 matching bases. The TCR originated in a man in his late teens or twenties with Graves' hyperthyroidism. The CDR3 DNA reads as TGTGCCAGCGTGATCAGACAGCAAGAGACCCAGTACTTC. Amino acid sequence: CASVIRQQETQYF.